This T cell receptor beta chain came from a study of blood T cell repertoires in COVID-19. Turning to the study itself: Collection of acute and convalescent COVID-19 samples took place in the United States, Italy and Spain. T cells, B-cell-depleted T cells, or PBMCs provided the cDNA or gDNA that served as material.

The data were produced by immunoSEQ multiplex PCR, yet TCRdb's version contains in-frame clones alone and is incomplete. The repertoire holds under 500,000 clones, with around 89% as singletons. The CDR3 totals 16 residues. Per germline, CDR1 MGHRA and CDR2 YSYEKL. The junction had 6 bases not matched to a gene; V was cut back by 1 base and J by 7 bases. The chain employs TRBV4-1 and TRBJ1-6; 8 nucleotides agree with TRBD1. Sequenced material: peripheral blood. The TCR originated in a woman aged 25-40 years with acute or convalescent COVID-19. The DNA for the CDR3 is TGCGCCAGCAGCCAAGTGGGACAGGCCCTCAATTCACCCCTCCACTTT. Residues: CASSQVGQALNSPLHF.